This T cell receptor beta chain originates from a study of cytomegalovirus exposure and HLA in healthy donors. Overall study results and limits: Association of a missense DCLRE1C variant with TCR beta V- and J-gene trimming was reported in a later analysis.

This clone has more than one count but fewer than ten. The antigen is not known. The PCR was carried out with 60 Vbeta primers and 13 Jbeta primers. Assay used: immunoSEQ multiplex PCR; TCRdb lists only in-frame clones, some missing. Of about 170,000 clones listed, 60% to 80% are singletons. This CDR3 spans 12 amino acids. Germline CDR1 and CDR2: SNHLY and FYNNEI. Between the trimmed V and J ends, which lost 2 bases and 8 bases, there was a span of 8 bases. This rearrangement joins TRBV2 to TRBJ2-3; no reliable D call. This clonotype originated in a woman aged 45 to 65 in good health and CMV-seropositive. The sequencing input was PBMCs. The CDR3: CASSEIGGTQYF. CDR3 bases: TGTGCCAGCAGTGAAATCGGTGGTACGCAGTATTTT.